A selection of T cell receptor beta chains follows, all from one sample in a study of STAT3 mutations in large granular lymphocyte leukemia. The data were produced by immunoSEQ multiplex PCR, yet TCRdb's version contains in-frame clones alone and is incomplete. Of approximately 43,000 clones in the sample, roughly 77% were seen once. Sequencing was performed on PBMCs. The source of these receptors is a human donor with T large granular lymphocyte leukemia. Some clones in this sample may be carry-over from other donors' samples. CDR3s include the opening cysteine and the closing phenylalanine or tryptophan. Part of the rows lack a size; the others show once, few, many or a class for expanded clones.

CASSPGLAGGHLSSTDTQYF NA TRBV5-1
CASSLSGERGYTF NA TRBV5-1
CASSWQMTGTSTDTQYF once TRBV5-6
CASSEGRGQGGYTF NA TRBV2
CSVERNGQETQYF NA TRBV29-1
CASSYGWDRVNTEAFF NA TRBV9
CASSFGGRGRGETQYF NA TRBV7-9
CASSLAGGPYTDTQYF NA TRBV5-1
CASSPSGGANTGELFF NA TRBV18
CASSIESGGRTGELFF NA TRBV19
CASGPSVDTEAFF once TRBV10-3
CASSLLAGDTDTQYF NA TRBV28
CASSDWTGKETQYF NA TRBV2
CASSPSGGAGDTQYF NA TRBV27
CASSPRGTYNSPLHF NA TRBV7-2
CASSWGGGGGTQYF NA TRBV5-5
CAISQDIRTQYF NA TRBV6-6
CASSLGSGGNEQFF NA TRBV7-9
CASRWQTGELFF NA TRBV5-6
CASSRPGVTNEKLFF NA TRBV28
CASSPYTGTGFYEQYF NA TRBV18
CASSQDPQGRSPLHF NA TRBV14
CATTPGQGANYGYTF few TRBV15
CASSILWSANLPHGYTF NA TRBV19
CASSPPSLRPVPYF NA TRBV18
CASSFSGETQYF NA TRBV27
CASSVGTRPNEKLFF NA TRBV5-1
CASSLDLSITGAGGVLTF NA TRBV5-1
CASSLQGGGTEAFF NA TRBV7-2
CASSRQYPNYGYTF NA TRBV19
CASSPPTSYGYTF NA TRBV7-2
CASSENKRPGANVLTF NA TRBV25-1
CASTTPISGNTIYF NA TRBV5-6
CASSSRIGQLSGANVLTF few TRBV7-9
CASGLVGLLFYWEQYF NA TRBV12-5
CASSPDGAGVYGYTF NA TRBV7-8
CAINKSQPQHF NA TRBV10-3
CAAGGTDTQYF NA TRBV10-3
CASSYGTGGGYTF NA TRBV6-5
CASSKEGGAYNEQFF NA TRBV5-1
CASSRIEAKNIQYF NA TRBV28
CASSQSRADRGYGYTF NA TRBV16
CASSQGLAPDTQYF NA TRBV4-3